The 17 T cell receptor beta chains listed next were all sequenced from one sample in a study of blood T cell repertoires in COVID-19. The repertoire was sequenced with immunoSEQ multiplex PCR; TCRdb's copy has only in-frame clones and lacks some. This sample has about 200,000 clones, with 80% found just once. The sequenced material came from peripheral blood. These receptors all stem from a woman in her seventies with acute or convalescent COVID-19.

As regards this clone: A junction boundary mismatches the germline segment, possibly from a read error. The chain links TRBV19 to TRBJ1-5; D is uncertain. CDR3 size: 13 residues. CDR1 LNHDA and CDR2 SQIVND come from the germline V gene (reference sequence). In DNA form, the CDR3 reads TGTGCCAGTAGTATCAACGGCAGTCCCAGGCAGGATTTT. Translated: CASSINGSPRQDF.

This chain uses TRBV27 with TRBJ2-3, with 9 bases that match TRBD1. V lost 2 bases to trimming and J lost 1 base; unmatched junction nucleotides: 1. Germline V gene lookup returns CDR1 MNHEY and CDR2 SMNVEV (reference sequence). The CDR3 is made up of 15 amino acids. The CDR3 region has the DNA TGTGCCAGCAGTTTAAGGACAGGGGGCACAGATACGCAGTATTTT. It is translated as CASSLRTGGTDTQYF.

This clone was observed a few times. The genes are TRBV27 and TRBJ1-2, with TRBD1 identical over 10 bases. Trimming cost V 1 base and J 6 bases; bases outside gene matches: 11. CDR1 is MNHEY, CDR2 SMNVEV, per germline (reference sequence). This CDR3 has 17 amino acids. CDR3 residues: CASSLWTGGPSTNGYTF. CDR3 bases: TGTGCCAGCAGTTTATGGACAGGGGGGCCCTCTACGAATGGCTACACCTTC.

CDR3 in DNA: TGCAGCGCTAACAGAGACACTAGCACAGATACGCAGTATTTT. It encodes CSANRDTSTDTQYF. This chain joins TRBV29-1 and TRBJ2-3; no definite D call. The V gene's germline CDR1 is SQVTM and CDR2 ANQGSEA. This CDR3 contains 14 residues. Trimming took off 7 bases at V and 0 bases at J, with 14 bases between the two ends.

This sequence joins TRBV3-1 (or the pseudogene TRBV3-2) and TRBJ2-3, with 10 bases matching TRBD1. In germline, CDR1 is LGHDT, CDR2 YNNKEL (reference sequence). This CDR3 region has 15 residues. With 3 bases clipped from V and 3 bases from J, the junction kept 3 bases outside the gene matches. The CDR3 DNA is TGTGCCAGCAGCCAGACAGGGGGCTGGACAGATACGCAGTATTTT. Translated: CASSQTGGWTDTQYF.

The chain joins TRBV28 to TRBJ2-3; maybe TRBD2 (6 bases). Germline V CDR1 and CDR2: MDHEN, SYDVKM. Trimming shortened V by 6 bases and J by 2 bases, and 15 bases separated the two germline ends. There are 15 residues in the CDR3. This CDR3 reads CASRPRDSITDTQYF. The CDR3, as DNA: TGTGCCAGCAGACCTAGGGACTCAATCACAGATACGCAGTATTTT.

V gene TRBV28 combines with J gene TRBJ2-1, with TRBD1 identical over 10 bases. Germline V lookup: CDR1 MDHEN, CDR2 SYDVKM. With 5 bases clipped from V and 3 bases from J, the junction kept 7 bases outside the gene matches. This CDR3 is 16 amino acids long. CDR3 nucleotide sequence: TGTGCCAGCAGTGGACCCGGGACAGGGGTCTACAATGAGCAGTTCTTC. It is translated as CASSGPGTGVYNEQFF.

The chain recombines TRBV25-1 with TRBJ1-2; 8 nucleotides match TRBD1. The CDR3 has 14 residues. After removal of 5 bases from V and 2 bases from J, the junction contained 4 bases not matched to a gene. Germline loops: CDR1 MGHDK, CDR2 SYGVNS. Here the CDR3 DNA reads TGTGCCAGCAGTAGGACAGGGTACAACTATGGCTACACCTTC. Translated, it gives CASSRTGYNYGYTF.

The V call is TRBV3-1 (or the pseudogene TRBV3-2), the J call TRBJ1-3; D may be TRBD1 (5 bases). This CDR3 spans 15 amino acids. The germline V gene encodes CDR1 LGHDT and CDR2 YNNKEL (reference sequence). The V end lost 1 base, the J end lost 2 bases, and 9 bases lay between the germline ends. CDR3 nucleotides: TGTGCCAGCAGCCAAGGGGGGGGGACTGGAAACACCATATATTTT. Translation: CASSQGGGTGNTIYF.

The chain carries TRBV5-1 and TRBJ1-4; D is perhaps TRBD1 (6 bases). The V gene's germline CDR1 is SGHRS and CDR2 YFSETQ. With 0 bases removed from V and 4 bases from J, the gap between germline ends came to 13 bases. This CDR3 is 16 amino acids long. CDR3 coding DNA: TGCGCCAGCAGCTTGGCCTTAGGACAGAGTAATGAAAAACTGTTTTTT. It yields the protein CASSLALGQSNEKLFF.

The chain employs TRBV18 and TRBJ1-2, with D unresolved. This CDR3 spans 15 amino acids. Germline lookup yields CDR1 KGHSH and CDR2 LQKENI. Trimming took 5 bases from V and 0 from J, leaving 13 bases between them. CDR3 in amino acids: CASSTAGQANYGYTF. The CDR3 bases are TGTGCCAGCTCAACGGCAGGCCAAGCTAACTATGGCTACACCTTC.

The rearrangement joins TRBV18 to TRBJ2-1; D perhaps matches TRBD2 (5 bases). Germline-derived CDR1 and CDR2 are KGHSH and LQKENI. The CDR3 extends over 14 amino acids. Deletions cut 8 bases from V and 5 bases from J, with 16 bases between. In nucleotides, the CDR3 is TGTGCCAGCCTAGAAGTCCTAGCTCACAATGAGCAGTTCTTC. Translated: CASLEVLAHNEQFF.

V is TRBV4-1 and J is TRBJ2-2, with no clear D. V was trimmed by 0 bases and J by 2 bases, leaving 7 bases between them. The germline CDR1 and CDR2 sequences are MGHRA and YSYEKL. The CDR3 is 15 amino acids. CDR3 amino acids: CASSQEAGNTGELFF. The CDR3 coding sequence is TGCGCCAGCAGCCAAGAAGCCGGTAACACCGGGGAGCTGTTTTTT.

The chain joins TRBV5-1 to TRBJ2-3, with TRBD2 identical over 11 bases. CDR3 size: 16 residues. With 5 bases clipped from V and 3 bases from J, the junction kept 8 bases outside the gene matches. Germline V gene lookup returns CDR1 SGHRS and CDR2 YFSETQ. The CDR3 DNA sequence: TGCGCCAGCAGAAGCGGACTAGCGGGTTTGACAGATACGCAGTATTTT. Translated, it gives CASRSGLAGLTDTQYF.

This chain links TRBV28 with TRBJ1-4, with D hard to call. The germline CDR1 and CDR2 sequences are MDHEN and SYDVKM. Trimming shortened V by 5 bases and J by 5 bases, and 15 bases separated the two germline ends. The CDR3 length is 15 residues. CDR3: CASSPRNGDNEKLFF. The CDR3 DNA is TGTGCCAGCAGTCCGAGAAACGGAGACAATGAAAAACTGTTTTTT.

The rearrangement uses TRBV28 and TRBJ2-7; 15 bases align to TRBD2. The CDR3 has 18 residues. V lost 4 bases, J lost 4 bases, and 11 bases stayed unmatched. CDR1 is MDHEN and CDR2 is SYDVKM in the germline V gene. The CDR3: CASSSTAGTSGRLYEQYF. The CDR3 DNA sequence: TGTGCCAGCAGTTCTACGGCCGGGACTAGCGGGAGGCTTTACGAGCAGTACTTC.

V is TRBV5-1 and J is TRBJ1-5; D remains unclear. From germline, CDR1 is SGHRS and CDR2 YFSETQ. CDR3 length: 14 amino acids. Trimming stripped 0 bases from V and 4 bases from J, with 8 bases between. The CDR3 DNA sequence: TGCGCCAGCAGCTTGGCCCCGGGGAATCAGCCCCAGCATTTT. Translation gives CASSLAPGNQPQHF. Together with reference TRBV5-1 and TRBJ1-5, the CDR3 gives the full variable domain: KAGVTQTPRYLIKTRGQQVTLSCSPISGHRSVSWYQQTPGQGLQFLFEYFSETQRNKGNFPGRFSGRQFSNSRSEMNVSTLELGDSALYLCASSLAPGNQPQHFGDGTRLSIL.